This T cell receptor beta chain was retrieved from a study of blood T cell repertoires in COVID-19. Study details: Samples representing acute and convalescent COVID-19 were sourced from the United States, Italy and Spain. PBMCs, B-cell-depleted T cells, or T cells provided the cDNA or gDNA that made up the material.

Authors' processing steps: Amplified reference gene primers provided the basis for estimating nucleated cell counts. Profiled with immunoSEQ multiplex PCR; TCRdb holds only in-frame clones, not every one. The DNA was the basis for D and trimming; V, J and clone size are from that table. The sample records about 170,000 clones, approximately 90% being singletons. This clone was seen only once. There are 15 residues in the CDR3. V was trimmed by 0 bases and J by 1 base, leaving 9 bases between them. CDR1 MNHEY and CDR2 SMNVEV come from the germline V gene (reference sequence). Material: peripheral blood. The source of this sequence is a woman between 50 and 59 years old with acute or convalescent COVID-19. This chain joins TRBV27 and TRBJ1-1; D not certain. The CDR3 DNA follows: TGTGCCAGCAGTTTATCGAGCGCCAGGAACACTGAAGCTTTCTTT. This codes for CASSLSSARNTEAFF.